The present T cell receptor (beta chain) was sequenced within a study of blood T cell repertoires in COVID-19. The method was immunoSEQ multiplex PCR; TCRdb's version includes in-frame clones alone and lacks a portion of them. The sample records under 200,000 clones, around 80% being singletons. V shed 5 bases, J shed 10 bases, and the junction held 11 bases outside the gene matches. Germline V gives CDR1 LNHDA, CDR2 SQIVND (reference sequence). This CDR3 has 14 amino acids. The sample taken for sequencing was peripheral blood. The chain recombines TRBV19 with TRBJ1-1; 9 nucleotides line up with TRBD1. The origin of this receptor is a man aged 55 to 69 with acute or convalescent COVID-19. DNA of the CDR3: TGTGCCAGTAGTCCTAAAACAGGGGGCGCGGGAGCTTTCTTT. This codes for CASSPKTGGAGAFF.